A selection of T cell receptor beta chains follows, all from one sample in a study of blood T cell repertoires in COVID-19. Method: immunoSEQ multiplex PCR; TCRdb's copy keeps in-frame clones and lacks some. The profile shows approximately 670,000 clones, approximately 90% of them singletons. Sequences were obtained from peripheral blood. The origin of the receptors is a woman between 18 and 30 years old with acute or convalescent COVID-19. Both conserved end residues are part of each CDR3. A D gene is named only where the DNA matches it firmly. For some rows the clone size is stated as once, few or many, or as a class when expanded; others skip it.

clone_size d_call j_call v_call cdr3_nt cdr3_aa
. . TRBJ1-1 TRBV5-5 TGTGCCAGCAGCCCCTACCAGGGGCAAACTGAAGCTTTCTTT CASSPYQGQTEAFF
. TRBD1 TRBJ2-7 TRBV5-1 TGCGCCAGCAGCTTCCTTGACAGGGGGTTTTTCTACGAGCAGTACTTC CASSFLDRGFFYEQYF
. TRBD1 TRBJ1-5 TRBV5-1 TGCGCCAGCAGCGAGACAGGGAGGCAGCCCCAGCATTTT CASSETGRQPQHF
. TRBD2 TRBJ2-2 TRBV9 TGTGCCAGCACGGGGGGAATGGTTGCCGGGGAGCTGTTTTTT CASTGGMVAGELFF
. . TRBJ1-6 TRBV6-1 TGTGCCAGCAGTGAGCAGGGTCCAGGCTCCCTCCACTTT CASSEQGPGSLHF
. TRBD1 TRBJ1-2 TRBV30 TGTGCCTGGAAGGACAGGGGATACTATGGCTACACCTTC CAWKDRGYYGYTF
. . TRBJ2-3 TRBV9 TGTGCCAGCAGCTCCGAACAGGGTGGCACAGATACGCAGTATTTT CASSSEQGGTDTQYF
few . TRBJ1-2 TRBV7-2 TGTGCCAGCAGCTTGGGCAGCAAAGGAAATGGCTACACCTTC CASSLGSKGNGYTF
. TRBD1 TRBJ2-7 TRBV13 TGTGCCAGCAGCGTGAGGACAGGGAAGTACTACGAGCAGTACTTC CASSVRTGKYYEQYF
. . TRBJ2-7 TRBV6-6 TGTGCCAGCAGTCGATCTAGCGCAAGCTCCTACGAGCAGTACTTC CASSRSSASSYEQYF
. TRBD1 TRBJ1-6 TRBV3-1/TRBV3-2 TGTGCCAGCAGCCAAGTATGGGACAGATATTCACCCCTCCACTTT CASSQVWDRYSPLHF
. TRBD1 TRBJ1-5 TRBV18 TGTGCCAGCAGACAGGGCAGCAATCAGCCCCAGCATTTT CASRQGSNQPQHF
. . TRBJ2-2 TRBV5-1 TGCGCCAGCAGATACAGGGATACCGGGGAGCTGTTTTTT CASRYRDTGELFF
. . TRBJ1-2 TRBV5-4 TGTGCCAGCAGCTTGCGGGGATCGGGTTATGGCTACACCTTC CASSLRGSGYGYTF
once . TRBJ2-7 TRBV28 TGTGCCAGCAGTTTATGGACAGAGCGAACTTCCTACGAGCAGTACTTC CASSLWTERTSYEQYF
. . TRBJ2-4 TRBV27 TGTGCCAGCAGTTTACGAGGGATTGGGCTCCCCAAAAACATTCAGTACTTC CASSLRGIGLPKNIQYF
. TRBD1 TRBJ1-1 TRBV5-1 TGCGCCAGCAGCTTAAACACCAGGGGGTGTCGGCACACTGAAGCTTTCTTT CASSLNTRGCRHTEAFF
once TRBD2 TRBJ2-4 TRBV6-2/TRBV6-3 TGTGCCAGCAGTTTCTCACCTAGCGGGGCTAAAAACATTCAGTACTTC CASSFSPSGAKNIQYF
. . TRBJ1-5 TRBV6-5 TGTGCCAGCAGGATGGGAGAAGCCCAGCATTTT CASRMGEAQHF
. . TRBJ1-1 TRBV3-1/TRBV3-2 TGTGCCAGCAGCCAAGGACCAGGGTGGAGCACTGAAGCTTTCTTT CASSQGPGWSTEAFF
. TRBD1 TRBJ1-5 TRBV2 TGTGCCAGCTTACCTGGCGACAGGGCTAGCAATCAGCCCCAGCATTTT CASLPGDRASNQPQHF
. . TRBJ2-7 TRBV6-5 TGTGCCAGCAGTTCTACAGGGATTGTAGGGTACGAGCAGTACTTC CASSSTGIVGYEQYF
. . TRBJ2-3 TRBV7-3 TGTGCCAGCAGCCCGACGGGGGATACGCAGTATTTT CASSPTGDTQYF
. . TRBJ1-4 TRBV6-5 TGTGCCAGCGGGGGGGGGAATGAAAAACTGTTTTTT CASGGGNEKLFF
. . TRBJ1-1 TRBV19 TGTGCCAGTAGTATGCTTGGGCCTGAAGCTTTCTTT CASSMLGPEAFF
. . TRBJ1-2 TRBV25-1 TGTGCCAGCAGCAGGGCCTATGGCTACACCTTC CASSRAYGYTF
. . TRBJ2-1 TRBV7-9 TGTGCCAGCAGCCCCTTGAGGGCGTACAATGAGCAGTTCTTC CASSPLRAYNEQFF